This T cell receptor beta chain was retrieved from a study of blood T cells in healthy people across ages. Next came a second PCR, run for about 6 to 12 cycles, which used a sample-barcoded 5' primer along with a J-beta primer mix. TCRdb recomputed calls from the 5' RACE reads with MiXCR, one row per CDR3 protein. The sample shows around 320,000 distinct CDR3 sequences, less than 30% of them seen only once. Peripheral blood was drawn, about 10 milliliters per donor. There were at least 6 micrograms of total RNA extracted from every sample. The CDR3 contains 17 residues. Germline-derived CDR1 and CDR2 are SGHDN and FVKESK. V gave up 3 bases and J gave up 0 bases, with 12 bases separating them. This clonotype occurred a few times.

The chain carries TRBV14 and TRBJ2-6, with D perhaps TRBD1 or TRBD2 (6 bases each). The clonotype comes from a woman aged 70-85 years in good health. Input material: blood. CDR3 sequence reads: CASSHGGSSSGANVLTF. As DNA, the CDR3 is TGTGCCAGCAGCCACGGGGGCAGCTCCTCTGGGGCCAACGTCCTGACTTTC.